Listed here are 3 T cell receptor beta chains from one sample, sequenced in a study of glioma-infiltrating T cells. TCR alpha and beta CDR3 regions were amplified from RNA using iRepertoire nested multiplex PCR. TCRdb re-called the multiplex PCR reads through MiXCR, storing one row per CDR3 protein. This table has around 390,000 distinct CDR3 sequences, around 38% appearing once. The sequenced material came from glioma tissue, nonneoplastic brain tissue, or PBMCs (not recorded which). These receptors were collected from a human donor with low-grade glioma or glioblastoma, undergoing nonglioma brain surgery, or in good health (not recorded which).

In DNA, the CDR3 is TGTGCCAGCAGCGCCCGGACTAGCGGGAGCTACGAGCAGTACTTC. Translating it yields CASSARTSGSYEQYF. The chain has TRBV7-2 and TRBJ2-7; TRBD2 matches 13 bases. This CDR3 contains 15 residues. J lost 3 bases, V lost 5 bases, and 4 bases had no gene match. CDR1 and CDR2 from the germline V gene are SGHTA and FQGNSA.

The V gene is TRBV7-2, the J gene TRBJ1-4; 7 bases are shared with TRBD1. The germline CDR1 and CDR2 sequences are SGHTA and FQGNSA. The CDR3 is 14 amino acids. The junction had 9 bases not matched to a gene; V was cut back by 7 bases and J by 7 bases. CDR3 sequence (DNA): TGTGCCAGCACCAAAAGGGGGCGCGGTGAAAAACTGTTTTTT. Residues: CASTKRGRGEKLFF.

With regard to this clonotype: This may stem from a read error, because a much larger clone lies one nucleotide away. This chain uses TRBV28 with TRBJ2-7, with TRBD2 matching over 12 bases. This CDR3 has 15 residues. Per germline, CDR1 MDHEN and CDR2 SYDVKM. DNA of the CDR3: TGTGCCAGCAGTTCAGGACTAGCGGGAATCTACGAGAAGTACTTC. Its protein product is CASSSGLAGIYEKYF. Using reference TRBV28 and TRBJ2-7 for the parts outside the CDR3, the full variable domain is DVKVTQSSRYLVKRTGEKVFLECVQDMDHENMFWYRQDPGLGLRLIYFSYDVKMKEKGDIPEGYSVSREKKERFSLILESASTNQTSMYLCASSSGLAGIYEKYFGPGTRLTVT.